The 6 T cell receptor beta chains below were found in one sample sequenced in a study of blood T cell repertoires in COVID-19. Libraries were prepared by immunoSEQ multiplex PCR; TCRdb keeps only in-frame clonotypes and omits some of them. Of over 150,000 clones listed, about 88% are singletons. The sample comprised peripheral blood. The origin of the receptors is a man aged 50 to 59 with COVID-19, enrolled during active disease.

The chain is built from TRBV21-1 and TRBJ2-7; the table calls TRBD1, which could not be checked here. TRBV21-1 is a known pseudogene. The CDR3 runs 15 residues. This CDR3 is CASSKVWQGCIQQYF. The CDR3 DNA is TGTGCCAGCAGCAAAGTTTGGCAGGGGTGTATCCAGCAGTACTTC.

This rearrangement joins TRBV6-2 or TRBV6-3 to TRBJ1-4, with D uncertain. The CDR3 loop spans 16 amino acids. The V end lost 5 bases, the J end lost 7 bases, and 20 bases lay between the germline ends. Germline assignment: CDR1 MNHEY and CDR2 SVGEGT. Here the CDR3 reads CASSPGRTSHGEKLFF. Written as DNA, the CDR3 is TGTGCCAGCAGTCCCGGCCGGACTTCCCACGGTGAAAAACTGTTTTTT.

J is TRBJ1-6 and V is TRBV7-9, with D maybe TRBD1 (5 bases). Germline values: CDR1 SEHNR, CDR2 FQNEAQ (reference sequence). The germline V and J ends were trimmed by 5 bases and 4 bases, with 12 bases remaining between them. This CDR3 contains 15 residues. The CDR3 region has the DNA TGTGCCAGCAGCCAAAGCCAGGGTTATAATTCACCCCTCCACTTT. It yields the protein CASSQSQGYNSPLHF.

The rearrangement links TRBV7-2 to TRBJ2-3, with 7 bases fitting TRBD1. The CDR3 is 18 residues long. Per the germline V gene, CDR1 is SGHTA and CDR2 is FQGNSA. Trimming took 6 bases from V and 0 from J; bases not matched to a gene: 15. The CDR3 loop reads CASSYVAGTATSTDTQYF. The CDR3 DNA is TGTGCCAGCAGTTACGTCGCCGGGACAGCTACTAGCACAGATACGCAGTATTTT.

The rearrangement uses TRBV7-9 and TRBJ1-4; D remains unclear. Looked up from germline, CDR1 is SEHNR and CDR2 is FQNEAQ (reference sequence). Trimming removed 2 bases from V and 3 bases from J, with 13 bases in between. This CDR3 region has 16 residues. DNA for the CDR3: TGTGCCAGCAGCTTACTTCCAGCAGGCTCTAATGAAAAACTGTTTTTT. Translation: CASSLLPAGSNEKLFF.

J is TRBJ2-5 and V is TRBV5-1; 9 bases match TRBD2. Looked up from germline, CDR1 is SGHRS and CDR2 is YFSETQ. Germline trimming cut 4 bases from V and 4 bases from J; bases unmatched to any gene: 5. The CDR3 has 14 amino acids. In nucleotides, the CDR3 is TGCGCCAGCAGCCCGGCGGGAGGGCTAGAGACCCAGTACTTC. Its protein product is CASSPAGGLETQYF.